These 3 T cell receptor beta chains came from one sample sequenced in a study of T cell responses to AZD1222 COVID-19 vaccine. Produced via immunoSEQ multiplex PCR; TCRdb's table is partial and in-frame only. The sample yields about 140,000 clones, just over 85% seen once. Sequencing was performed on peripheral blood, taken on day 0 of AZD1222 vaccination. These receptors all stem from an adult in good health.

The V and J genes are TRBV28 and TRBJ2-2, with D uncertain. The CDR3 totals 13 residues. In germline, CDR1 is MDHEN, CDR2 SYDVKM. V was clipped by 4 bases and J by 3 bases, with 6 bases between them. CDR3 amino acids: CASSSPYTGELFF. CDR3 nucleotides: TGTGCCAGCAGTTCCCCTTACACCGGGGAGCTGTTTTTT.

This chain joins TRBV6-6 and TRBJ2-2, with D possibly being TRBD1 (5 bases). The CDR3 is 15 residues long. The V gene lost 5 bases and the J gene lost 3 bases, with 13 bases spanning the gap. Germline V gives CDR1 MNHNY, CDR2 SVGAGI (reference sequence). CDR3 in DNA: TGTGCCAGCAGTCCCCTCAGGGTGGACACCGGGGAGCTGTTTTTT. Translating it yields CASSPLRVDTGELFF.

The CDR3 DNA is TGTGCCAGCTCACCACCGAACACCGGGGAGCTGTTTTTT. Its translation: CASSPPNTGELFF. The chain recombines TRBV18 with TRBJ2-2; D uncertain. Germline V lookup: CDR1 KGHSH, CDR2 LQKENI. The CDR3 covers 13 residues. The V end was cut by 0 bases, the J end by 1 base, with 0 bases between.